The 8 T cell receptor beta chains given below trace back to one sample, sequenced in a study of blood T cell repertoires in COVID-19. The protocol was immunoSEQ multiplex PCR, while the TCRdb copy is restricted to in-frame clones and leaves out a portion. The data hold fewer than 400,000 clones, with 83% observed a single time. The sequenced material came from peripheral blood. All receptors derive from a man aged 25-45 years with active or convalescent COVID-19.

The chain uses TRBV21-1 and TRBJ2-3; the DNA was not compared with TRBD1, the D call given in the table. TRBV21-1 is deemed a pseudogene. The CDR3 length is 12 residues. The CDR3 nucleotides read TGTGCCCAAGGACAGGGAGCGAATACGCAGTATTTT. It yields the protein CAQGQGANTQYF.

In its sample, this clone was seen once. The chain combines TRBV6-6 with TRBJ1-4, with D perhaps matching TRBD1 (6 bases). Per the germline V gene, CDR1 is MNHNY and CDR2 is SVGAGI (reference sequence). The CDR3 is made up of 15 amino acids. V gave up 5 bases and J gave up 7 bases, with 17 bases separating them. The DNA for the CDR3 is TGTGCCAGCAGTATACAGGGCCTCATACGTGAAAAACTGTTTTTT. Encoded protein: CASSIQGLIREKLFF.

The chain couples TRBV13 to TRBJ2-5; 7 bases fit TRBD2. The CDR3 is 12 amino acids. The junction had 7 bases not matched to a gene; V was cut back by 5 bases and J by 10 bases. From germline, CDR1 is PRHDT and CDR2 FYEKMQ (reference sequence). DNA of the CDR3: TGTGCCAGCAGCACCCGGGACTACCTCCAGTACTTC. Translation: CASSTRDYLQYF.

In its sample, this clone was seen once. The rearrangement links TRBV27 to TRBJ2-3; D is possibly TRBD1 (6 bases). The CDR3 has 12 amino acids. The V end was cut by 5 bases, the J end by 13 bases, with 16 bases between. Looked up from germline, CDR1 is MNHEY and CDR2 is SMNVEV (reference sequence). Here the CDR3 DNA reads TGTGCCAGCAGTACCCAAGGACAGAAAGAGTATTTT. This encodes CASSTQGQKEYF.

This chain joins TRBV3-1 (or the pseudogene TRBV3-2) and TRBJ2-3; 8 bases line up with TRBD2. The J segment lost 5 bases and the V segment lost 3 bases, leaving 4 bases of the junction unmatched. CDR1 and CDR2 from the germline V gene are LGHDT and YNNKEL (reference sequence). This CDR3 has 14 residues. For the CDR3, the DNA is TGTGCCAGCAGCCAGAAGCTAGCGGGAGATACGCAGTATTTT. Amino acid sequence: CASSQKLAGDTQYF.

V gene TRBV30 combines with J gene TRBJ2-7; D is perhaps TRBD1 (7 bases). V lost 5 bases to trimming and J lost 3 bases, with 11 bases between them. Per germline, CDR1 GTSNPN and CDR2 SVGIG (reference sequence). The CDR3 runs to 12 residues. The CDR3 sequence is CAWGGDSYEQYF. Here the CDR3 DNA reads TGTGCCTGGGGCGGGGACAGCTACGAGCAGTACTTC.

This chain uses TRBV27 with TRBJ2-4, with 7 nucleotides matching TRBD2. The length of the CDR3 is 16 residues. Germline V gene lookup returns CDR1 MNHEY and CDR2 SMNVEV (reference sequence). Trimming removed 4 bases from V and 4 bases from J; junction bases left unmatched: 10. The CDR3 bases are TGTGCCAGCAGTTCCCTTTGGGGGAGGGGTAAAAACATTCAGTACTTC. Its protein product is CASSSLWGRGKNIQYF.

This chain connects TRBV24-1 to TRBJ2-2; TRBD2 aligns across 7 bases. CDR1 and CDR2 from the germline V gene are KGHDR and SFDVKD. This CDR3 is 14 amino acids long. The V segment lost 4 bases and the J segment 5 bases; nucleotides outside the gene matches: 3. CDR3 amino acids: CATSEDSGTGELFF. The CDR3 coding sequence is TGTGCCACCAGTGAGGATAGCGGGACCGGGGAGCTGTTTTTT.